This T cell receptor (beta chain) comes out of a study of CD8+ T cells in alopecia areata (dated by TCRdb to 2016 to 2019). Regarding the complete study: The treated patients took part in an open-label pilot trial in which moderate-to-severe alopecia areata was treated with oral tofacitinib at 5 to 10 mg twice daily. Tofacitinib was administered for 6 to 18 months, and 6 months of follow-up off drug were then conducted to assess delayed response and recurrence. Disease severity in treated patients was measured with the SALT score, which quantifies the percentage of affected scalp surface area. High-throughput TCRbeta sequencing was used to examine T cell clonal expansion in alopecia areata in both the C3H/HeJ mouse model and human patients. Human TCRbeta sequencing covered scalp tissue and sorted CD4+ and CD8+ peripheral blood T cells from patchy and totalis/universalis alopecia areata patients and healthy controls. Biopsies were taken from tofacitinib-treated patients at baseline and again at 4 and 24 weeks into treatment, and several of those patients also had a later scalp biopsy. Clonality in the scalp was compared among normal scalp (n=4), patchy alopecia areata scalp (n=8), and alopecia totalis/universalis scalp (n=8). RNA was extracted with the PAXgene miRNA kit for fixed scalp, the miRNeasy kit for PBMCs, and the RNeasy kit for mouse skin. TCRbeta CDR3 regions were amplified by immunoSEQ multiplex PCR with 35 Vbeta forward and 13 Jbeta reverse primers. Study-level results and caveats: Because the treated cohort was small and had just a single nonresponder, larger studies are needed to establish links between baseline CD8+ expansion and response. Shared TCR sequences between patients were less evident than in mice, which may be partly attributable to HLA diversity in the patient population. Many expanded lesional clones were found to persist in scalp and blood during tofacitinib treatment, and relapse after treatment cessation may be partly explained by this persistence. Tofacitinib significantly decreased scalp clonality and the number of expanded CD8+ clones among the top 100 scalp clones. Higher clonality and more expanded CD8+ clones were observed in lesional scalp than in normal scalp, particularly in alopecia totalis/universalis, a finding suggestive of antigenic drive. Unlike mouse skin, which is dominated by gammadelta T cells, normal human skin has resident alphabeta T cells that are also sequenced, and this complicates analysis of the scalp TCR repertoire.

The library was produced with the immunoSEQ multiplex PCR assay. For TCR sequencing, RNA was extracted from every sample and reverse transcribed into cDNA to serve as template. SuperScript III was used to make first-strand cDNA, primed with a 2:1 mix of oligo-dT and random hexamers. A synthetic immune receptor repertoire was used to gauge amplification bias, and whatever bias remained was removed computationally. As for how the authors treated the data: Raw reads were preprocessed to remove errors, and CDR3 was defined according to IMGT conventions as the region from the conserved cysteine to phenylalanine. Clonality was calculated as 1 minus Shannon entropy normalized by log2 of the number of productive unique TCRs. Whether scalp clones were CD4 or CD8 was inferred by matching scalp TCRbeta sequences against CD4 and CD8 repertoires sorted from blood. TCRdb's version of the immuneACCESS table is confined to in-frame rearrangements and falls short of the full clone set. An unresolved V gene accounts for under half of the shortfall where checked; the remainder is of unknown origin. The D gene and trimming were derived from the DNA, and the V and J assignments and clone size from that table. Within this sample are about 40,000 clones, with 92% of them counted one time only. The ten biggest clones cover 15% to 20% of the sample.

The time point label, read with the paper, signifies: roughly 26 weeks on oral tofacitinib. In light of the paper, this sample's treatment or condition label describes: oral pan-JAK inhibitor, 5-10 mg twice daily. Lesional scalp punch biopsies and peripheral blood were obtained from alopecia areata patients. PBMCs were separated by density centrifugation and stained for CD3, CD4 and CD8, after which CD4+ and CD8+ T cells were sorted on a FACSAria. The CDR3 sequence holds 15 residues, the cysteine and phenylalanine included. The sequence is cut down to CDR3 DNA, 45 bases in frame from base 1. According to the germline V gene, CDR1 reads MNHEY and CDR2 reads SVGAGI. The V end loses 2 bases and the J end loses 7 bases, and a stretch of 15 bases separates them. A word on this clone: This receptor's antigen is unknown. Nothing much larger sits one base from this clone, and base qualities are not available.

The source of this sequence is a human donor with alopecia areata. Recombination connected TRBV6-5 to TRBJ1-5; a tentative D match to TRBD1 spans 5 bases. This sample comprised CD8+ T cells sorted from blood, obtained at week 24, from a patient treated with tofacitinib. The encoded CDR3 is CASSYNAGERQPQHF. The bases read TGTGCCAGCAGTTACAACGCGGGGGAGAGGCAGCCCCAGCATTTT.